The rows below give T cell receptor beta chains drawn from one sample of a study of patients and donors after allogeneic stem cell transplantation. One entry per CDR3 protein results from TCRdb running MiXCR on the RT-PCR reads. The data hold approximately 1,500 distinct CDR3 sequences, with 25% to 30% observed a single time. The specimen was blood, either unsorted or a sorted T cell fraction (not recorded which). The source is a human donor who was either an allogeneic HSCT recipient or a stem cell or donor lymphocyte infusion donor (not recorded which). It is not recorded whose cells these are; they may come from a transplant donor. CDR3s include the opening cysteine and the closing phenylalanine or tryptophan. The D gene is left open where the match is weak. Rows may omit the clone size; those that give it use once, few, many or a size class.

j_call v_call d_call clone_size cdr3_aa cdr3_nt
TRBJ2-5 TRBV12-3/TRBV12-4 NA NA CASSLAGERQYF TGTGCCAGCAGTTTAGCTGGTGAACGCCAGTACTTC
TRBJ2-1 TRBV9 NA NA CASSVEGAYNEQFF TGTGCCAGCAGCGTAGAGGGGGCCTACAATGAGCAGTTCTTC
TRBJ2-1 TRBV6-5 NA few CASSVNLATNEQFF TGTGCCAGCAGCGTCAATCTAGCAACCAATGAGCAGTTCTTC
TRBJ2-3 TRBV6-6 NA few CASSSQTGASTDTQYF TGTGCCAGCAGTTCTCAGACAGGAGCTAGCACAGATACGCAGTATTTT
TRBJ2-1 TRBV6-5 NA NA CASSYGHEQFF TGTGCCAGCAGTTACGGGCATGAGCAGTTCTTC
TRBJ2-3 TRBV7-2 NA large CASSQLTDTQYF TGTGCCAGCAGCCAACTCACAGATACGCAGTATTTT
TRBJ2-7 TRBV12-3/TRBV12-4 NA NA CASSLGQPSYEQYF TGTGCCAGCAGTTTAGGACAACCCTCATACGAGCAGTACTTC
TRBJ1-1 TRBV12-3/TRBV12-4 NA medium-sized CASSPGHGAEAFF TGTGCCAGCAGTCCCGGGCACGGGGCTGAAGCTTTCTTT
TRBJ2-7 TRBV29-1 NA few CSVGGGRDSYEQYF TGCAGCGTTGGTGGGGGCCGAGACTCCTACGAGCAGTACTTC
TRBJ2-1 TRBV9 NA medium-sized CASSTSDGLNEQFF TGTGCCAGCAGCACCTCCGACGGACTCAATGAGCAGTTCTTC
TRBJ2-1 TRBV30 TRBD2 few CAWGGAGEGEQFF TGTGCCTGGGGCGGGGCGGGAGAGGGTGAGCAGTTCTTC
TRBJ1-1 TRBV29-1 TRBD1 NA CSATGIGTEAFF TGCAGCGCGACAGGGATCGGCACTGAAGCTTTCTTT
TRBJ2-3 TRBV6-5 NA NA CASSNTDTQYF TGTGCCAGCAGTAACACAGATACGCAGTATTTT
TRBJ1-2 TRBV5-6 NA NA CASSVLGHGERYGYTF TGTGCCAGCAGCGTCCTGGGACACGGGGAAAGATATGGCTACACCTTC
TRBJ1-2 TRBV12-3/TRBV12-4 NA few CASSRQNYGYTF TGTGCCAGCAGTAGACAGAACTATGGCTACACCTTC
TRBJ2-3 TRBV10-3 NA NA CAISGGRVTDTQYF TGTGCCATCAGTGGAGGACGGGTCACAGATACGCAGTATTTT
TRBJ2-1 TRBV7-6 NA large CASSLGRPADSGKSYNEQFF TGTGCCAGCAGCTTAGGGCGCCCGGCCGATAGCGGAAAGTCCTACAATGAGCAGTTCTTC
TRBJ1-1 TRBV12-2 NA NA CASRPDRGPHEAFF TGTGCAAGTCGCCCAGACAGGGGGCCCCATGAAGCTTTCTTT
TRBJ1-1 TRBV30 NA NA CAWTLSSKNTEAFF TGTGCCTGGACCCTATCCTCCAAAAACACTGAAGCTTTCTTT
TRBJ2-1 TRBV5-6 TRBD1 few CASSLLGQGIEQFF TGTGCCAGCAGCTTGCTGGGACAGGGAATCGAGCAGTTCTTC
TRBJ1-5 TRBV6-2/TRBV6-3 NA NA CASSSHGSYSNQPQHF TGTGCCAGCAGTTCCCACGGGAGCTATAGCAATCAGCCCCAGCATTTT
TRBJ2-7 TRBV20-1 NA few CSARDPAVSSYEQYF TGCAGTGCTAGAGATCCTGCCGTGAGCTCCTACGAGCAGTACTTC
TRBJ2-7 TRBV7-2 NA NA CASSLVPGEQYF TGTGCCAGCAGCTTAGTGCCGGGGGAGCAGTACTTC
TRBJ2-1 TRBV15 NA NA CATQNNERQFF TGTGCCACCCAAAACAATGAGCGGCAGTTCTTC